The clone carrying this T cell receptor beta chain was detected a few times. The record originates from a study of human T cells and chemical hapten exposure. MiXCR was run by TCRdb on the RACE reads, yielding one entry per CDR3 protein. The sample holds over 300,000 distinct CDR3 sequences, less than 6.5% seen once. Time point described: pre-sensitization, week 0. Treatment indicated: therapeutic diphenylcyclopropenone sensitization with weekly scalp DPC. Sequences were derived from whole blood, sampled in connection with sensitization to the hapten diphenylcyclopropenone (DPC). This TCR came from a woman aged 45-65 years with alopecia areata. Some clones in this sample may be carry-over from other donors' samples.

The CDR3 DNA sequence: TGTGCCAGCAGTTTCCAGGGGGCGGACACTGAAGCTTTCTTT. The encoded protein is CASSFQGADTEAFF. This chain joins TRBV12-3 or TRBV12-4 and TRBJ1-1; 8 nucleotides match TRBD1. J lost 3 bases, V lost 3 bases, and 3 bases had no gene match. CDR3 size: 14 residues.